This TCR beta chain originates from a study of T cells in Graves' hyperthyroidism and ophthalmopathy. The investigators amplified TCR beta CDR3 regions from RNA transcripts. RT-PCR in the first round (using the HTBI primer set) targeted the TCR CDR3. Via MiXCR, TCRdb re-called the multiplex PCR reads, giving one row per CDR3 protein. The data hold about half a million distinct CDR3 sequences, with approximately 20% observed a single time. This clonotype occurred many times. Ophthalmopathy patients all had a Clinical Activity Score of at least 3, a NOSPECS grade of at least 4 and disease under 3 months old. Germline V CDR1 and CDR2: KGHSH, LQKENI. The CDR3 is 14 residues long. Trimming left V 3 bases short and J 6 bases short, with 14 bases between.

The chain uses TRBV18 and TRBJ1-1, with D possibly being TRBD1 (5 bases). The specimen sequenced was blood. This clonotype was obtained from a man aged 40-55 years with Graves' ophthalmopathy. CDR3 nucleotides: TGTGCCAGCTCACCGAAGGGGATGGGGCCTGAAGCTTTCTTT. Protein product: CASSPKGMGPEAFF.